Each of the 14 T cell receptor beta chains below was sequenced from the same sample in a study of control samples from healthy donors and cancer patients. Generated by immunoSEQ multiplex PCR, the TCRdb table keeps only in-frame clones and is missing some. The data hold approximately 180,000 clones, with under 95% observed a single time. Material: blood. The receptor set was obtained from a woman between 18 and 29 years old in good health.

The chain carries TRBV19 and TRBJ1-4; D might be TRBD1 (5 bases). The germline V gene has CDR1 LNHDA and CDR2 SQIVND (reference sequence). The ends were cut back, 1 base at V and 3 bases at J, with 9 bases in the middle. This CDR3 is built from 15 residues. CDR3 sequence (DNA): TGTGCCAGTAGTATAGGGCAGGGAGCTAATGAAAAACTGTTTTTT. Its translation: CASSIGQGANEKLFF. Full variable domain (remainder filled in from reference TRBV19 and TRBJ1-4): DGGITQSPKYLFRKEGQNVTLSCEQNLNHDAMYWYRQDPGQGLRLIYYSQIVNDFQKGDIAEGYSVSREKKESFPLTVTSAQKNPTAFYLCASSIGQGANEKLFFGSGTQLSVL.

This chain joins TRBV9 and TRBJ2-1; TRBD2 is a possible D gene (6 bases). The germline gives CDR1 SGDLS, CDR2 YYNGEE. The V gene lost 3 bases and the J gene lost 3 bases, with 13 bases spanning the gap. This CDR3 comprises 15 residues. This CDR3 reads CASSASGLLYNEQFF. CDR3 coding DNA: TGTGCCAGCAGCGCATCGGGACTCCTCTACAATGAGCAGTTCTTC.

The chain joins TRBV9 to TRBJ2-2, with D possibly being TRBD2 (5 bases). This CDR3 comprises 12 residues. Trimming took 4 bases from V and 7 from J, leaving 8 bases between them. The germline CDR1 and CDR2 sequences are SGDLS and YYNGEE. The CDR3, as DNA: TGTGCCAGCAGCTACGCGGGCGGGGAGCTGTTTTTT. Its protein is CASSYAGGELFF.

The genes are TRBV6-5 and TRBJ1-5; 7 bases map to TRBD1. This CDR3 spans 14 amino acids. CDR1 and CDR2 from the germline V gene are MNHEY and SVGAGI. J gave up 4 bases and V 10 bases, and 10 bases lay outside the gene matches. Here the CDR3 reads CATSTPGGNQPQHF. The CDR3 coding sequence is TGTGCCACTTCTACTCCAGGGGGAAATCAGCCCCAGCATTTT.

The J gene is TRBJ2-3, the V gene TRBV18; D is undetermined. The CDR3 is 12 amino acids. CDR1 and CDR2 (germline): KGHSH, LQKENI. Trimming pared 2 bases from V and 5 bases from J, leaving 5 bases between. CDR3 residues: CASSPNRDTQYF. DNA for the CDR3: TGTGCCAGCTCACCAAATAGAGATACGCAGTATTTT. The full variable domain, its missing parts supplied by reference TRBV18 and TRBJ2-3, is NAGVMQNPRHLVRRRGQEARLRCSPMKGHSHVYWYRQLPEEGLKFMVYLQKENIIDESGMPKERFSAEFPKEGPSILRIQQVVRGDSAAYFCASSPNRDTQYFGPGTRLTVL.

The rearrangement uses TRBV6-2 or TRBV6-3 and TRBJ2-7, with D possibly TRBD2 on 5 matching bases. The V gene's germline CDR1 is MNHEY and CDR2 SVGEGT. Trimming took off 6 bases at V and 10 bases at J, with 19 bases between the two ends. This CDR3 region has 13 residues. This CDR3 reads CASSNMFSTGQYF. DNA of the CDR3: TGTGCCAGCAGCAACATGTTTAGCACGGGACAGTACTTC.

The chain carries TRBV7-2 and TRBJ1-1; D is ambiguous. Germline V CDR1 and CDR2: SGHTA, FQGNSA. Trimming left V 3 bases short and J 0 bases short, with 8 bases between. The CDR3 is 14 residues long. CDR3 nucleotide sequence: TGTGCCAGCAGCTTTGATTGGCTGAACACTGAAGCTTTCTTT. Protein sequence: CASSFDWLNTEAFF.

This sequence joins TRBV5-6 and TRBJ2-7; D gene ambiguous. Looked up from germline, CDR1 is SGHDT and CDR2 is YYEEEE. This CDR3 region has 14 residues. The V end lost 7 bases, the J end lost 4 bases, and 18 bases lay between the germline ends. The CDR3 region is CASSDPPASYEQYF. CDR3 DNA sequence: TGTGCCAGCTCTGACCCCCCGGCGAGTTACGAGCAGTACTTC.

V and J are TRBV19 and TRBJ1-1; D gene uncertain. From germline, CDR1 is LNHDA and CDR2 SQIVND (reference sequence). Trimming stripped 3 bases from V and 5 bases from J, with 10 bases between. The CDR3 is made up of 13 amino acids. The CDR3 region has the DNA TGTGCCAGTAGTATCGAGGGATGGACTGAAGCTTTCTTT. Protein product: CASSIEGWTEAFF.

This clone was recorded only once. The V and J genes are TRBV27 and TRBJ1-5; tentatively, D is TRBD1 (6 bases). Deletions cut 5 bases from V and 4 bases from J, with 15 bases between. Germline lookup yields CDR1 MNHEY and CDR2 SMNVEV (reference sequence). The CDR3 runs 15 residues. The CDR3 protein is CASSALTGPNQPQHF. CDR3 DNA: TGTGCCAGCAGTGCCCTCACAGGGCCTAATCAGCCCCAGCATTTT.

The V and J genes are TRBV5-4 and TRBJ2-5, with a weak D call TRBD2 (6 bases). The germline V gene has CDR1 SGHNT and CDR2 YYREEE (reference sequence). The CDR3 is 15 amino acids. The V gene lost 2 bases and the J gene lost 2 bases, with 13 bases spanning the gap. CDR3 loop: CASSFVGRGQETQYF. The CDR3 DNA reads TGTGCCAGCAGCTTTGTCGGGAGAGGTCAAGAGACCCAGTACTTC.

This CDR3 is CASSYSRASGRTEAFF. For the CDR3, the DNA is TGTGCCAGCAGTTACTCGCGGGCATCAGGTCGCACTGAAGCTTTCTTT. The chain joins TRBV6-5 to TRBJ1-1; D unresolved. V lost 0 bases, J lost 4 bases, and 15 bases lay in between. Germline V gives CDR1 MNHEY, CDR2 SVGAGI. The CDR3 has 16 residues.

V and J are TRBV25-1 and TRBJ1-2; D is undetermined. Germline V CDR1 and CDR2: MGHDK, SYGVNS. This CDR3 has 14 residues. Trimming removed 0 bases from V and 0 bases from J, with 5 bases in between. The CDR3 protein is CASSEYGTNYGYTF. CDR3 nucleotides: TGTGCCAGCAGTGAATATGGAACTAACTATGGCTACACCTTC.

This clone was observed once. CDR3 DNA sequence: TGTGCCAGCAGCTATAACATGAACACTGAAGCTTTCTTT. Translated, it gives CASSYNMNTEAFF. The chain recombines TRBV6-5 with TRBJ1-1; D call uncertain. The CDR3 runs to 13 residues. Germline V gene sequence: CDR1 MNHEY, CDR2 SVGAGI. Trimming cost V 6 bases and J 0 bases, with 8 bases left between them.